What follows are 13 T cell receptor beta chains derived from one specimen sequenced in a study of early T cells in non-severe SARS-CoV-2 infection. One entry per CDR3 protein, called by TCRdb with MiXCR from the 5' RACE reads. The repertoire holds tens of thousands of distinct CDR3 sequences, with 10% to 15% as singletons. Sequencing used whole blood. These receptors were obtained from an adult who was a healthcare worker with PCR-confirmed SARS-CoV-2 infection or an uninfected control (not recorded which).

Comments on this clonotype: A much larger clonotype is one base distant, so this may be a read error. This chain uses TRBV9 with TRBJ1-1; D perhaps matches TRBD1 (6 bases). V was shortened by 6 bases and J by 3 bases, with 12 bases between the two germline ends. Germline lookup yields CDR1 SGDLS and CDR2 YYNGEE. This CDR3 has 13 amino acids. CDR3 in DNA: TGTGCCAGCACCAGACAGGTGGACACTGAAGCTTTCTTT. Translation gives CASTRQVDTEAFF.

This clonotype showed up many times. The rearrangement links TRBV5-1 to TRBJ1-5; 8 nucleotides match TRBD1. Germline V gene lookup returns CDR1 SGHRS and CDR2 YFSETQ. The CDR3 length is 15 residues. Losses at the gene ends were 3 bases for V and 7 bases for J; bases not matched to a gene: 9. CDR3 bases: TGCGCCAGCAGCTATGGAAATGACAGGGGACAGCCCCAGCATTTT. Protein sequence: CASSYGNDRGQPQHF.

The rearrangement links TRBV5-1 to TRBJ2-5; unclear D gene. V was clipped by 0 bases and J by 5 bases, with 14 bases between them. In germline, CDR1 is SGHRS, CDR2 YFSETQ. This CDR3 region has 15 residues. In DNA, the CDR3 is TGCGCCAGCAGCTTGGAAGCCTCCCCGGTGGAGACCCAGTACTTC. Amino acids: CASSLEASPVETQYF.

V is TRBV12-3 or TRBV12-4 and J is TRBJ1-1, with TRBD1 matching 8 bases. Losses at the gene ends were 6 bases for V and 8 bases for J; bases not matched to a gene: 5. This CDR3 has 12 residues. CDR3 nucleotides: TGTGCCAGCAGGACGACAGGGGTGGAAGCTTTCTTT. Its protein is CASRTTGVEAFF.

This clonotype was picked up a small number of times. The chain employs TRBV12-3 or TRBV12-4 and TRBJ2-3; no firm D call. Deletions cut 5 bases from V and 4 bases from J, with 10 bases between. CDR3 size: 13 residues. CDR3 nucleotide sequence: TGTGCCAGCAGTAACGCGGCGTCAGATACGCAGTATTTT. This translates into CASSNAASDTQYF.

This clonotype is termed large. The chain joins TRBV20-1 to TRBJ2-7; D may be TRBD2 (6 bases). This CDR3 comprises 16 residues. V dropped 6 bases and J dropped 7 bases, with 28 bases sitting between them. Looked up from germline, CDR1 is DFQATT and CDR2 is SNEGSKA (reference sequence). The CDR3 loop is CSAAPSGTPVPLEQYF. The CDR3 nucleotides read TGCAGTGCCGCCCCCTCCGGGACTCCCGTGCCGCTGGAGCAGTACTTC.

This clonotype has ten or more counts. The genes are TRBV3-1 and TRBJ2-1; D call uncertain. The CDR3 spans 15 residues. Germline-derived CDR1 and CDR2 are LGHDT and YNNKEL (reference sequence). Trimming left V 4 bases short and J 0 bases short, with 10 bases between. CDR3 coding DNA: TGTGCCAGCAGCCCTGCGGCCAGCTCCTACAATGAGCAGTTCTTC. Its protein is CASSPAASSYNEQFF.

The genes are TRBV12-3 or TRBV12-4 and TRBJ2-1; the D is unclear. This CDR3 spans 15 amino acids. V lost 1 base and J lost 10, with 17 bases in between. In nucleotides, the CDR3 is TGTGCCAGCAGTTTAGGGCGAAACCCCGAACTGGAGCAGTTCTTC. Its translation is CASSLGRNPELEQFF.

This clonotype was counted only a few times. The genes are TRBV20-1 and TRBJ2-7, with TRBD1 matching 8 bases. Germline V CDR1 and CDR2: DFQATT, SNEGSKA (reference sequence). Trimming cost V 5 bases and J 1 base; bases outside gene matches: 4. The CDR3 contains 13 residues. CDR3 region: CSARRDRSYEQYF. The CDR3, as DNA: TGCAGTGCTCGCCGGGACAGGTCCTACGAGCAGTACTTC.

This chain joins TRBV5-1 and TRBJ2-7; 11 bases are a match to TRBD2. The CDR3 sequence is 17 residues long. After removal of 4 bases from V and 0 bases from J, the junction contained 9 bases not matched to a gene. CDR1 is SGHRS and CDR2 is YFSETQ in the germline V gene. CDR3 protein: CASSLPTSGVTSYEQYF. The CDR3 nucleotides are TGCGCCAGCAGCCTACCGACTAGCGGGGTTACCTCCTACGAGCAGTACTTC.

In its sample, this clonotype was seen many times. V is TRBV7-9 and J is TRBJ2-1; 7 bases align to TRBD1. The germline V gene encodes CDR1 SEHNR and CDR2 FQNEAQ (reference sequence). J was trimmed by 8 bases and V by 8 bases; bases with no gene match: 9. This CDR3 spans 13 amino acids. The CDR3 DNA follows: TGTGCCAGCTTCTCTACAGGGGTCGATGAGCAGTTCTTC. The encoded protein is CASFSTGVDEQFF. The full variable domain, completed using reference TRBV7-9 and TRBJ2-1, is DTGVSQNPRHKITKRGQNVTFRCDPISEHNRLYWYRQTLGQGPEFLTYFQNEAQLEKSRLLSDRFSAERPKGSFSTLEIQRTEQGDSAMYLCASFSTGVDEQFFGPGTRLTVL.

This chain connects TRBV5-1 to TRBJ2-1; 12 positions match TRBD2. The CDR3 is made up of 18 amino acids. Losses at the gene ends were 4 bases for V and 7 bases for J; bases not matched to a gene: 15. Per germline, CDR1 SGHRS and CDR2 YFSETQ. The CDR3 sequence: CASSRLAGVEYRNNEQFF. CDR3 in DNA: TGCGCCAGCAGCCGACTAGCGGGAGTTGAATATCGGAATAATGAGCAGTTCTTC.

There are many counts of this clonotype. The chain employs TRBV18 and TRBJ2-7, with D perhaps assigned TRBD1 or TRBD2 (6 bases each). The germline CDR1 and CDR2 sequences are KGHSH and LQKENI. V shed 1 base and J shed 6 bases, with 13 bases lying between them. There are 14 residues in the CDR3. CDR3 DNA: TGTGCCAGCTCACCACGGGGGGCCGGGGGCGAGCAGTACTTC. This gives the protein CASSPRGAGGEQYF. Variable domain in full (rest from reference TRBV18 and TRBJ2-7): NAGVMQNPRHLVRRRGQEARLRCSPMKGHSHVYWYRQLPEEGLKFMVYLQKENIIDESGMPKERFSAEFPKEGPSILRIQQVVRGDSAAYFCASSPRGAGGEQYFGPGTRLTVT.